This T cell receptor (beta chain) was sequenced for a study of CD8+ T cells in alopecia areata. Treatment specified: oral pan-JAK inhibitor, 5-10 mg twice daily. Lesional scalp punch biopsies and peripheral blood came from alopecia areata patients. V lost 8 bases to trimming and J lost 6 bases, with 12 bases between them. CDR1 and CDR2 (germline): SQVTM, ANQGSEA. The CDR3 is 11 amino acids. Extraction of RNA preceded its reverse transcription into cDNA, which served as the sequencing template. Produced via immunoSEQ multiplex PCR; TCRdb's table is partial and in-frame only. The table includes fewer than 150,000 clones, 50% to 75% detected once.

The source was CD8+ T cells sorted from blood, collected at week 4, from a patient treated with tofacitinib. J is TRBJ2-3 and V is TRBV29-1; the D is unclear. The sequence was obtained from a human donor with alopecia areata. The CDR3 coding sequence is TGCAGCCTAAGAGAGCCCGATACGCAGTATTTT. Residues: CSLREPDTQYF.